The clone carrying this T cell receptor (beta chain) showed up just a few times. In TCRdb, the reads were re-called with MiXCR into one record per CDR3 protein. Of about 250,000 distinct CDR3 sequences listed, about 12% were seen once; the top ten hold 1.5% to 2%. This CDR3 spans 14 amino acids. CDR1 is DFQATT, CDR2 SNEGSKA, per germline (reference sequence). The V and J ends lost 3 bases and 6 bases respectively, with 17 bases between them. This entry belongs to a study of T cell repertoires in cytomegalovirus infection. The chain has TRBV20-1 and TRBJ1-1; a weak D match, TRBD1 (6 bases). The source material was PBMCs. The TCR sequence derives from a human donor in good health (CMV status not recorded). Some clones in this sample may be carry-over from other donors' samples. CDR3 coding DNA: TGCAGTGCTAGTATACCAGGGGTCGGAGCTGAAGCTTTCTTT. It is translated as CSASIPGVGAEAFF.